These T cell receptor beta chains were read from a single sample in a study of T cell responses to AZD1222 COVID-19 vaccine. The protocol was immunoSEQ multiplex PCR, while the TCRdb copy is restricted to in-frame clones and leaves out a portion. The sample shows approximately 50,000 clones, more than 60% of them seen only once. The specimen comprised peripheral blood, sampled on day 0 of AZD1222 vaccination. These receptors were collected from an adult in good health. The CDR3 runs from the conserved cysteine through the conserved F or W. A D gene is named only where the DNA matches it firmly. Size is omitted from some rows. Given values are once, few, many or a class for expanded clones.

J: TRBJ1-1
V: TRBV7-2
D: -
size: few
CDR3: CASSLSAGNTEAFF
DNA: TGTGCCAGCAGCTTATCGGCAGGGAACACTGAAGCTTTCTTT

J: TRBJ1-5
V: TRBV2
D: -
size: -
CDR3: CASSSYTHNQPQHF
DNA: TGTGCCAGCAGTTCCTACACCCACAATCAGCCCCAGCATTTT

J: TRBJ1-2
V: TRBV3-1/TRBV3-2
D: TRBD1
size: -
CDR3: CASSQGPGGLTNYGYTF
DNA: TGTGCCAGCAGCCAGGGACCAGGGGGCCTGACTAACTATGGCTACACCTTC

J: TRBJ1-1
V: TRBV12-3/TRBV12-4
D: -
size: -
CDR3: CASVRNMNTEAFF
DNA: TGTGCCAGCGTGCGGAACATGAACACTGAAGCTTTCTTT

J: TRBJ1-2
V: TRBV12-5
D: TRBD1
size: -
CDR3: CASGLTTGGGYTF
DNA: TGTGCTAGTGGTTTGACCACAGGGGGCGGCTACACCTTC

J: TRBJ1-5
V: TRBV7-2
D: -
size: once
CDR3: CASSQSGTSNQPQHF
DNA: TGTGCCAGCAGCCAATCCGGGACAAGCAATCAGCCCCAGCATTTT

J: TRBJ2-5
V: TRBV18
D: -
size: -
CDR3: CASSSSPSETQYF
DNA: TGTGCCAGCTCTTCATCCCCCTCCGAGACCCAGTACTTC

J: TRBJ2-3
V: TRBV6-5
D: TRBD2
size: -
CDR3: CASSYSRLAGGDTQYF
DNA: TGTGCCAGCAGTTACTCTAGGCTAGCGGGCGGGGATACGCAGTATTTT

J: TRBJ1-6
V: TRBV5-5
D: TRBD1
size: once
CDR3: CASRGQGAAYNSPLHF
DNA: TGTGCCAGCAGAGGACAGGGGGCAGCCTATAATTCACCCCTCCACTTT

J: TRBJ1-2
V: TRBV3-1/TRBV3-2
D: -
size: -
CDR3: CASSQEVTSYGYTF
DNA: TGTGCCAGCAGCCAAGAGGTGACTTCATATGGCTACACCTTC

J: TRBJ1-2
V: TRBV27
D: TRBD1
size: once
CDR3: CASSLLGTATNYGYTF
DNA: TGTGCCAGCAGTTTATTGGGGACAGCAACTAACTATGGCTACACCTTC

J: TRBJ1-3
V: TRBV7-9
D: -
size: -
CDR3: CASSLVSGFGNTIYF
DNA: TGTGCCAGCAGCTTAGTATCGGGGTTTGGAAACACCATATATTTT

J: TRBJ2-5
V: TRBV7-9
D: -
size: -
CDR3: CASSLGAGEETQYF
DNA: TGTGCCAGCAGCTTAGGTGCAGGGGAAGAGACCCAGTACTTC

J: TRBJ1-1
V: TRBV18
D: -
size: -
CDR3: CASSPLLDMNTEAFF
DNA: TGTGCCAGCTCACCATTACTGGACATGAACACTGAAGCTTTCTTT

J: TRBJ2-7
V: TRBV3-1/TRBV3-2
D: TRBD2
size: -
CDR3: CASLTTLAGGKSYEQYF
DNA: TGTGCCAGCTTAACAACTTTAGCGGGAGGCAAAAGCTACGAGCAGTACTTC

J: TRBJ2-3
V: TRBV18
D: TRBD2
size: -
CDR3: CASSPPGGRADTQYF
DNA: TGTGCCAGCTCCCCACCGGGCGGGAGGGCAGATACGCAGTATTTT

J: TRBJ1-2
V: TRBV5-6
D: -
size: few
CDR3: CASSLEGTKFYGYTF
DNA: TGTGCCAGCAGCTTGGAGGGGACTAAATTCTATGGCTACACCTTC

J: TRBJ2-1
V: TRBV29-1
D: TRBD2
size: -
CDR3: CSVSAGGEQFF
DNA: TGCAGCGTATCAGCGGGAGGAGAGCAGTTCTTC

J: TRBJ1-2
V: TRBV20-1
D: -
size: -
CDR3: CSARRGEGYTF
DNA: TGCAGTGCCCGAAGGGGGGAGGGCTACACCTTC

J: TRBJ2-5
V: TRBV6-2/TRBV6-3
D: TRBD1
size: -
CDR3: CASSNGGTGGKTQYF
DNA: TGTGCCAGCAGCAACGGCGGGACAGGGGGGAAGACCCAGTACTTC

J: TRBJ2-7
V: TRBV13
D: -
size: few
CDR3: CASSSAGGTYEQYF
DNA: TGTGCCAGCAGCTCCGCGGGCGGGACCTACGAGCAGTACTTC

J: TRBJ2-6
V: TRBV21-1
D: -
size: -
CDR3: CASSQARGDGANVLTF
DNA: TGTGCCAGCAGCCAGGCGCGGGGAGACGGGGCCAACGTCCTGACTTTC

J: TRBJ1-2
V: TRBV28
D: TRBD1
size: -
CDR3: CASILGTGNGGYTF
DNA: TGTGCCAGCATCCTGGGGACAGGGAACGGTGGCTACACCTTC

J: TRBJ1-5
V: TRBV29-1
D: -
size: -
CDR3: CSVGHSNQPQHF
DNA: TGCAGCGTCGGACACAGCAATCAGCCCCAGCATTTT

J: TRBJ2-7
V: TRBV10-1
D: TRBD1
size: -
CDR3: CASSESGRGLEQYF
DNA: TGCGCCAGCAGTGAGTCGGGAAGGGGGCTTGAGCAGTACTTC

J: TRBJ1-1
V: TRBV28
D: -
size: -
CDR3: CASSRQDTEAFF
DNA: TGTGCCAGCAGCCGACAGGACACGGAAGCTTTCTTT

J: TRBJ1-2
V: TRBV6-1
D: -
size: -
CDR3: CASSEATWGGANYGYTF
DNA: TGTGCCAGCAGTGAAGCAACCTGGGGGGGCGCGAACTATGGCTACACCTTC

J: TRBJ1-5
V: TRBV19
D: TRBD1
size: -
CDR3: CASSPGTGYSNQPQHF
DNA: TGTGCCAGTAGTCCGGGGACAGGGTATAGCAATCAGCCCCAGCATTTT

J: TRBJ2-3
V: TRBV12-3/TRBV12-4
D: -
size: once
CDR3: CASSLAREDTQYF
DNA: TGTGCCAGCAGTTTAGCGCGAGAGGATACGCAGTATTTT

J: TRBJ1-2
V: TRBV5-4
D: TRBD1
size: -
CDR3: CASSSGTADYGYTF
DNA: TGTGCCAGCAGCTCCGGGACAGCCGACTATGGCTACACCTTC

J: TRBJ1-1
V: TRBV5-1
D: -
size: -
CDR3: CASSFQGTNTEAFF
DNA: TGCGCCAGCAGCTTTCAAGGGACGAACACTGAAGCTTTCTTT

J: TRBJ2-1
V: TRBV2
D: -
size: -
CDR3: CASTPDWGRPSGKRGSYNEQFF
DNA: TGTGCCAGCACCCCCGACTGGGGGCGCCCCTCGGGGAAACGGGGCTCCTACAATGAGCAGTTCTTC

J: TRBJ2-2
V: TRBV28
D: -
size: -
CDR3: CASRENTGELFF
DNA: TGTGCCAGCAGGGAGAACACCGGGGAGCTGTTTTTT

J: TRBJ1-3
V: TRBV6-5
D: -
size: -
CDR3: CASIGALSGNTIYF
DNA: TGTGCCAGTATAGGGGCCCTCTCTGGAAACACCATATATTTT

J: TRBJ1-1
V: TRBV27
D: -
size: -
CDR3: CASRWGEANTEAFF
DNA: TGTGCCAGCAGATGGGGGGAGGCGAACACTGAAGCTTTCTTT

J: TRBJ1-2
V: TRBV20-1
D: -
size: -
CDR3: CSAGTGGYTF
DNA: TGCAGTGCTGGAACAGGAGGCTACACCTTC

J: TRBJ1-2
V: TRBV7-9
D: -
size: few
CDR3: CASSRGTDSDYGYTF
DNA: TGTGCCAGCAGCCGGGGGACGGACAGTGACTATGGCTACACCTTC

J: TRBJ2-7
V: TRBV20-1
D: -
size: -
CDR3: CSARSVYEQYF
DNA: TGCAGTGCTAGGTCGGTCTACGAGCAGTACTTC

J: TRBJ1-1
V: TRBV10-1
D: -
size: -
CDR3: CASSDRGTDPEAFF
DNA: TGCGCCAGCAGTGACAGAGGGACCGACCCTGAAGCTTTCTTT

J: TRBJ2-7
V: TRBV6-2/TRBV6-3
D: -
size: -
CDR3: CASSSIVTLEQYF
DNA: TGTGCCAGCAGTTCTATAGTTACCTTGGAGCAGTACTTC

J: TRBJ1-1
V: TRBV9
D: -
size: -
CDR3: CASSVTQNTEAFF
DNA: TGTGCCAGCAGCGTTACGCAGAACACTGAAGCTTTCTTT

J: TRBJ2-1
V: TRBV7-9
D: -
size: once
CDR3: CASSLFTNEQFF
DNA: TGTGCCAGCAGCTTATTTACCAATGAGCAGTTCTTC

J: TRBJ2-1
V: TRBV10-3
D: -
size: once
CDR3: CAIRGRNEQFF
DNA: TGTGCCATCAGGGGCAGGAATGAGCAGTTCTTC

J: TRBJ2-3
V: TRBV10-1
D: -
size: -
CDR3: CASSEAGTSTDTQYF
DNA: TGCGCCAGCAGTGAGGCGGGAACTAGCACAGATACGCAGTATTTT

J: TRBJ2-7
V: TRBV18
D: -
size: few
CDR3: CASSPREQYF
DNA: TGTGCCAGCTCACCACGAGAGCAGTACTTC

J: TRBJ1-5
V: TRBV20-1
D: -
size: -
CDR3: CSAPLSEVQHF
DNA: TGCAGTGCCCCCCTGTCAGAGGTCCAGCATTTT

J: TRBJ2-1
V: TRBV5-4
D: TRBD2
size: -
CDR3: CASSLEGLAGDEQFF
DNA: TGTGCCAGCAGCTTGGAGGGACTAGCGGGCGATGAGCAGTTCTTC

J: TRBJ2-7
V: TRBV5-1
D: TRBD2
size: -
CDR3: CASSYYLSGSYEQYF
DNA: TGCGCCAGCAGCTACTACCTTAGCGGGAGCTACGAGCAGTACTTC

J: TRBJ2-2
V: TRBV10-1
D: -
size: few
CDR3: CASSESGTNTGELFF
DNA: TGCGCCAGCAGTGAGTCGGGGACCAACACCGGGGAGCTGTTTTTT

J: TRBJ2-7
V: TRBV28
D: -
size: -
CDR3: CASSLGTFYEQYF
DNA: TGTGCCAGCAGTCTTGGGACCTTTTACGAGCAGTACTTC

J: TRBJ1-3
V: TRBV11-2
D: TRBD1
size: -
CDR3: CASSLERDSFGNTIYF
DNA: TGTGCCAGCAGCTTAGAGCGGGACAGCTTCGGAAACACCATATATTTT

J: TRBJ1-1
V: TRBV10-2
D: -
size: -
CDR3: CASASRSPGGDTEAFF
DNA: TGCGCCAGCGCATCCAGGAGCCCGGGTGGGGACACTGAAGCTTTCTTT

J: TRBJ1-2
V: TRBV10-3
D: TRBD1
size: -
CDR3: CAISTYRGGYGYTF
DNA: TGTGCCATCAGTACCTACAGGGGAGGCTATGGCTACACCTTC

J: TRBJ1-2
V: TRBV3-1/TRBV3-2
D: -
size: -
CDR3: CASSQDSAGSGYTF
DNA: TGTGCCAGCAGCCAAGATTCGGCAGGAAGTGGCTACACCTTC

J: TRBJ2-7
V: TRBV9
D: TRBD1
size: -
CDR3: CASSHDRGPIF
DNA: TGTGCCAGCAGTCATGACAGGGGGCCGATATTC

J: TRBJ2-1
V: TRBV6-5
D: TRBD1
size: once
CDR3: CASSPTGIGNEQFF
DNA: TGTGCCAGCAGTCCGACAGGGATCGGCAATGAGCAGTTCTTC

J: TRBJ2-3
V: TRBV19
D: TRBD1
size: once
CDR3: CASSPGTGSSDTQYF
DNA: TGTGCCAGTAGTCCGGGGACAGGGTCTTCAGATACGCAGTATTTT

J: TRBJ1-2
V: TRBV4-2
D: TRBD1
size: few
CDR3: CASSQAETGAGYGYTF
DNA: TGTGCCAGCAGCCAAGCCGAAACAGGGGCCGGGTATGGCTACACCTTC

J: TRBJ1-2
V: TRBV2
D: -
size: -
CDR3: CASRLKGTYGYTF
DNA: TGTGCCAGCAGACTAAAGGGCACCTATGGCTACACCTTC